Below, 10 T cell receptor beta chains from the same sample are listed, as sequenced in a study of cytomegalovirus exposure and HLA in healthy donors. The PCR contained 60 Vbeta and 13 Jbeta primers. Produced via immunoSEQ multiplex PCR; TCRdb's table is partial and in-frame only. Seen here are tens of thousands of clones, about 78% observed once, and the top ten hold nearly 9%. The specimen was PBMCs. These receptors all stem from a woman between 35 and 50 years old in good health and CMV-seropositive.

V gene TRBV28 combines with J gene TRBJ1-1; 7 bases are shared with TRBD1. The germline gives CDR1 MDHEN, CDR2 SYDVKM. J lost 5 bases, V lost 10 bases, and 7 bases had no gene match. This CDR3 is built from 12 residues. CDR3 sequence reads: CATSTGFTEAFF. Written as DNA, the CDR3 is TGTGCCACCTCGACAGGGTTTACTGAAGCTTTCTTT. Variable domain in full (rest from reference TRBV28 and TRBJ1-1): DVKVTQSSRYLVKRTGEKVFLECVQDMDHENMFWYRQDPGLGLRLIYFSYDVKMKEKGDIPEGYSVSREKKERFSLILESASTNQTSMYLCATSTGFTEAFFGQGTRLTVV.

The V call is TRBV5-1, the J call TRBJ2-7, with 8 bases lining up with TRBD1. Germline-derived CDR1 and CDR2 are SGHRS and YFSETQ. The V segment lost 6 bases and the J segment 0 bases; nucleotides outside the gene matches: 5. The CDR3 contains 14 residues. The CDR3 spells CASNRGMSSYEQYF. CDR3 sequence (DNA): TGCGCCAGCAACAGGGGGATGAGCTCCTACGAGCAGTACTTC.

The DNA of the CDR3 is TGTGCCAGCAGCCAAGATCCCCAGCGGGGGGGCGACGAGCAGTACTTC. This codes for CASSQDPQRGGDEQYF. The V gene is TRBV11-3, the J gene TRBJ2-7, with 10 bases fitting TRBD2. CDR3 length equals 16 residues. V was pared by 5 bases and J by 5 bases, with 12 bases of the junction left unmatched. Germline CDR1 SGHNT, CDR2 YENEEA.

The gene calls are TRBV7-2 and TRBJ2-2, with 10 nucleotides matching TRBD2. Germline V lookup: CDR1 SGHTA, CDR2 FQGNSA. The CDR3 has 18 amino acids. With V trimmed by 5 bases and J by 5 bases, 14 bases remained unmatched. This chain's CDR3 is CASSRGPSGRSRTGELFF. The CDR3 coding sequence is TGTGCCAGCAGCCGAGGGCCTAGCGGGAGATCCCGGACCGGGGAGCTGTTTTTT.

The chain carries TRBV5-1 and TRBJ1-1, with D perhaps matching TRBD1 (5 bases). Germline CDR1 SGHRS, CDR2 YFSETQ. Trimming left V 3 bases short and J 1 base short, with 7 bases between. There are 13 residues in the CDR3. The CDR3 DNA is TGCGCCAGCAGCTCGACAGAGAACACTGAAGCTTTCTTT. Amino acids: CASSSTENTEAFF.

V usage is TRBV10-3 and J usage is TRBJ1-1; D call uncertain. The CDR3 consists of 14 residues. V was clipped by 3 bases and J by 4 bases, with 12 bases between them. Germline V gene lookup returns CDR1 ENHRY and CDR2 SYGVKD. The CDR3 loop reads CAISDLRWSTEAFF. CDR3 DNA sequence: TGTGCCATCAGTGATTTGAGGTGGAGCACTGAAGCTTTCTTT.

The rearrangement links TRBV6-1 to TRBJ1-4, with 9 bases that match TRBD1. This CDR3 region has 13 residues. Germline values: CDR1 MNHNS, CDR2 SASEGT. Trimming cost V 11 bases and J 5 bases; bases outside gene matches: 6. CDR3 coding DNA: TGTGCCGGGGGGGGGACAGGGAATGAAAAACTGTTTTTT. Its protein is CAGGGTGNEKLFF.

V usage is TRBV7-2 and J usage is TRBJ2-7; 8 positions agree with TRBD2. Germline V gene lookup returns CDR1 SGHTA and CDR2 FQGNSA. Unmatched junction bases numbered 17, after V lost 9 bases and J lost 7 bases. The CDR3 is 15 residues long. The CDR3 nucleotides read TGTGCCAGTTCCCTGGCGGGGCGGGGGGACGGTGAGCAGTACTTC. This encodes CASSLAGRGDGEQYF.

This clone was seen only a few times. The J gene is TRBJ2-1, the V gene TRBV2, with 8 bases fitting TRBD2. CDR3 length: 15 amino acids. The germline V gene encodes CDR1 SNHLY and CDR2 FYNNEI. V lost 6 bases and J lost 2; bases outside the gene matches: 6. The CDR3 DNA reads as TGTGCCAGCAGGGGAGCGGGGGCCCCCTACAATGAGCAGTTCTTC. The encoded protein is CASRGAGAPYNEQFF.

This clone showed up just a few times. The V call is TRBV5-1, the J call TRBJ2-5; D might be TRBD2 (5 bases). The germline CDR1 and CDR2 sequences are SGHRS and YFSETQ. The CDR3 covers 14 residues. V lost 4 bases and J lost 5, with 15 bases in between. The CDR3 sequence is CASSRGSYGETQYF. CDR3 DNA: TGCGCCAGCAGCCGGGGAAGTTATGGCGAGACCCAGTACTTC.